The TCR beta chain under discussion was sequenced for a study of CD8 T cells in Susac syndrome. On the study more broadly: Patients with Susac syndrome were, at the time of blood collection, therapy-naive, maintained on corticosteroids, or maintained on intravenous immunoglobulin alone.

Negative isolation was used for CD8+ and CD4+ T cells and FACS enrichment for TEMRA cells. Roughly 0.45 to 1 ug RNA was reverse transcribed with random hexamers. TCR beta CDR3 was amplified by immunoSEQ covering 54 Vbeta and 13 Jbeta. TCRdb reanalysed the immunoSEQ multiplex PCR reads using MiXCR and keeps one entry per CDR3 protein. In the table there are some 130,000 distinct CDR3 sequences, approximately 95% of which are singletons. The receptor was derived from a human donor with Susac syndrome. The sample consisted of CD8+ T cells from PBMCs.

CDR3 DNA sequence: TGCAGTGCTAGAGATCCTGTGCGGGAGGGCCTGGAGCAGTTCTTC. Amino acid sequence: CSARDPVREGLEQFF. The chain carries TRBV20-1 and TRBJ2-1, with 9 bases matching TRBD2. CDR1 is DFQATT and CDR2 is SNEGSKA in the germline V gene (reference sequence). The CDR3 contains 15 residues. V gave up 0 bases and J gave up 10 bases; unmatched junction bases: 10.